Presented here are 19 T cell receptor beta chains from one specimen sequenced in a study of CD8+ T cells in alopecia areata. Extraction of RNA preceded its reverse transcription into cDNA, which served as the sequencing template. Clones were sequenced by immunoSEQ multiplex PCR, and TCRdb holds only the in-frame ones, with some missing. The table shows roughly 92,000 clones, with just over 70% occurring only once. Sample treatment: oral pan-JAK inhibitor, 5-10 mg twice daily. This sample comprised CD8+ T cells sorted from blood, obtained around week 46, from a patient treated with tofacitinib. All receptors derive from a human donor with alopecia areata.

The V gene is TRBV5-1, the J gene TRBJ1-2; D call uncertain. The CDR3 consists of 13 residues. Trimming took 4 bases from V and 2 from J, leaving 9 bases between them. Germline CDR1 and CDR2: SGHRS and YFSETQ. The CDR3: CASSLGRNYGYTF. Written as DNA, the CDR3 is TGCGCCAGCAGCCTCGGACGGAACTATGGCTACACCTTC.

V is TRBV29-1 and J is TRBJ1-2, with D uncertain. V lost 2 bases and J lost 8, with 6 bases in between. This CDR3 region has 10 residues. Germline V gene lookup returns CDR1 SQVTM and CDR2 ANQGSEA. This CDR3 is CSVEHGGYTF. The DNA of the CDR3 is TGCAGCGTTGAACATGGAGGCTACACCTTC.

The chain carries TRBV5-1 and TRBJ2-5; D gene ambiguous. V was trimmed by 1 base and J by 3 bases, leaving 7 bases between them. The germline V gene encodes CDR1 SGHRS and CDR2 YFSETQ. This CDR3 is 13 amino acids long. CDR3 loop: CASSLFPEETQYF. The CDR3 DNA is TGCGCCAGCAGCTTGTTTCCGGAAGAGACCCAGTACTTC.

V and J are TRBV11-2 and TRBJ2-7; the match to TRBD2 covers 13 bases. V dropped 5 bases and J dropped 5; count of bases not matched to a gene: 6. The length of the CDR3 is 15 residues. Looked up from germline, CDR1 is SGHAT and CDR2 is FQNNGV. Here the CDR3 DNA reads TGTGCCAGCAGCAGGACCGGGACTAGCGGGGACGAGCAGTACTTC. Its protein product is CASSRTGTSGDEQYF.

The CDR3 nucleotides are TGTGCCAGCAGTTCTAAGAACCAACTAACGAGCTCCTACGAGCAGTACTTC. Translating gives CASSSKNQLTSSYEQYF. V gene TRBV27 combines with J gene TRBJ2-7; D not certain. Trimming cost V 4 bases and J 0 bases, with 19 bases left between them. Germline assignment: CDR1 MNHEY and CDR2 SMNVEV (reference sequence). The CDR3 extends over 17 amino acids.

The rearrangement links TRBV11-2 to TRBJ2-7, with D hard to call. V lost 0 bases, J lost 2 bases, and 11 bases lay in between. The CDR3 is 15 amino acids. CDR1 and CDR2 (germline): SGHAT, FQNNGV. The CDR3 coding sequence is TGTGCCAGCAGCTTAGATAACGGAATTCCCTACGAGCAGTACTTC. Its translation is CASSLDNGIPYEQYF. The entire variable domain, with the rest obtained from reference TRBV11-2 and TRBJ2-7, is as follows: EAGVAQSPRYKIIEKRQSVAFWCNPISGHATLYWYQQILGQGPKLLIQFQNNGVVDDSQLPKDRFSAERLKGVDSTLKIQPAKLEDSAVYLCASSLDNGIPYEQYFGPGTRLTVT.

The chain combines TRBV11-2 with TRBJ2-3; TRBD2 matches at 15 bases. V dropped 4 bases and J dropped 5; count of bases not matched to a gene: 7. The CDR3 has 17 residues. Germline-derived CDR1 and CDR2 are SGHAT and FQNNGV. Written as DNA, the CDR3 is TGTGCCAGCAGCTCTTGGACTAGCGGGGGGGCAATAGATACGCAGTATTTT. It is translated as CASSSWTSGGAIDTQYF.

The rearrangement links TRBV29-1 to TRBJ2-3; no clear D gene. The CDR3 spans 13 residues. CDR1 is SQVTM, CDR2 ANQGSEA, per germline. V lost 4 bases to trimming and J lost 1 base, with 9 bases between them. The chain's CDR3 is CSVVRRRTDTQYF. CDR3 nucleotides: TGCAGCGTTGTCCGCAGGCGCACAGATACGCAGTATTTT.

J is TRBJ1-1 and V is TRBV29-1; maybe TRBD1 (5 bases). Trimming took off 2 bases at V and 11 bases at J, with 15 bases between the two ends. The length of the CDR3 is 12 residues. The germline V gene encodes CDR1 SQVTM and CDR2 ANQGSEA. CDR3 protein: CSVESLEGQAFF. Written as DNA, the CDR3 is TGCAGCGTTGAATCTTTGGAGGGGCAGGCTTTCTTT. The full variable domain, with the rest looked up from reference TRBV29-1 and TRBJ1-1, is SAVISQKPSRDICQRGTSLTIQCQVDSQVTMMFWYRQQPGQSLTLIATANQGSEATYESGFVIDKFPISRPNLTFSTLTVSNMSPEDSSIYLCSVESLEGQAFFGQGTRLTVV.

This chain links TRBV30 with TRBJ2-7; TRBD1 is a possible D gene (6 bases). Trimming left V 1 base short and J 0 bases short, with 7 bases between. This CDR3 spans 13 amino acids. The germline V gene has CDR1 GTSNPN and CDR2 SVGIG (reference sequence). CDR3 loop: CAWSGGGSYEQYF. The CDR3 DNA is TGTGCCTGGAGTGGAGGGGGCTCCTACGAGCAGTACTTC.

The chain recombines TRBV16 with TRBJ1-1; 11 bases line up with TRBD1. V dropped 3 bases and J dropped 4; count of bases not matched to a gene: 1. The CDR3 runs to 14 residues. Germline loops: CDR1 KGHSY, CDR2 FQNENV. CDR3 loop: CASSHGTGGTEAFF. CDR3 DNA: TGTGCCAGCAGCCACGGGACAGGGGGCACTGAAGCTTTCTTT. Drawing the rest from reference TRBV16 and TRBJ1-1, the complete variable domain is GEEVAQTPKHLVRGEGQKAKLYCAPIKGHSYVFWYQQVLKNEFKFLISFQNENVFDETGMPKERFSAKCLPNSPCSLEIQATKLEDSAVYFCASSHGTGGTEAFFGQGTRLTVV.

This sequence joins TRBV7-2 and TRBJ2-1; possibly TRBD1 or TRBD2 for D (6 bases each). The CDR3 length is 16 residues. The ends were cut back, 3 bases at V and 3 bases at J, with 15 bases in the middle. Germline CDR1 is SGHTA and CDR2 is FQGNSA. The CDR3 DNA is TGTGCCAGCAGCTTCGAACGGGGGCACCTCTACAATGAGCAGTTCTTC. Its protein product is CASSFERGHLYNEQFF.

J is TRBJ1-6 and V is TRBV6-5; 7 bases are shared with TRBD1. Germline CDR1 MNHEY, CDR2 SVGAGI. This CDR3 contains 16 residues. V lost 0 bases to trimming and J lost 4 bases; unmatched junction nucleotides: 3. CDR3 residues: CASSYSEGAYNSPLHF. The CDR3 DNA reads TGTGCCAGCAGTTACTCAGAGGGGGCGTATAATTCACCCCTCCACTTT.

This clone was recorded a few times. The chain employs TRBV12-5 and TRBJ1-5; D remains ambiguous. The CDR3 is made up of 14 amino acids. Per the germline V gene, CDR1 is LGHNT and CDR2 is FRNRAP. Trimming took 0 bases from V and 2 from J, leaving 5 bases between them. The CDR3 sequence is CASGLVRGNQPQHF. The CDR3 nucleotides are TGTGCTAGTGGTTTGGTTCGGGGCAATCAGCCCCAGCATTTT.

This chain joins TRBV7-6 and TRBJ2-7; TRBD2 is a possible D gene (6 bases). The ends were cut back, 3 bases at V and 3 bases at J, with 12 bases in the middle. This CDR3 contains 14 residues. CDR1 and CDR2 from the germline V gene are SGHVS and FNYEAQ. CDR3 protein: CASSLGRGDYEQYF. CDR3 bases: TGTGCCAGCAGCTTGGGACGCGGGGACTACGAGCAGTACTTC.

V is TRBV19 and J is TRBJ2-1; D may be TRBD1 (7 bases). CDR1 and CDR2 from the germline V gene are LNHDA and SQIVND (reference sequence). Trimming removed 5 bases from V and 7 bases from J, with 12 bases in between. This CDR3 region has 13 residues. In nucleotides, the CDR3 is TGTGCCAGTAGTGAGGGGGCGGGGAATGAGCAGTTCTTC. Its protein product is CASSEGAGNEQFF.

Notes on this clone: Additional DNA sequences in this sample encode the identical CDR3. The rearrangement links TRBV27 to TRBJ2-7; D gene ambiguous. From germline, CDR1 is MNHEY and CDR2 SMNVEV (reference sequence). The CDR3 is 16 residues long. Trimming pared 3 bases from V and 1 base from J, leaving 16 bases between. CDR3 nucleotide sequence: TGTGCCAGCAGTTTCTCGTCTGGGGAATCGTCCTACGAGCAGTACTTC. This sequence encodes CASSFSSGESSYEQYF.

This clone has only a few counts. The CDR3 nucleotides are TGTGCCAGCAGTCTACCGGGCCCCGCCGGGGAGCTGTTTTTT. It yields the protein CASSLPGPAGELFF. This chain connects TRBV28 to TRBJ2-2; D call uncertain. Deletions cut 5 bases from V and 6 bases from J, with 13 bases between. This CDR3 region has 14 residues. The germline V gene encodes CDR1 MDHEN and CDR2 SYDVKM.

The chain combines TRBV2 with TRBJ1-2; perhaps TRBD1 as D (5 bases). Per the germline V gene, CDR1 is SNHLY and CDR2 is FYNNEI. V was trimmed by 7 bases and J by 2 bases, leaving 14 bases between them. CDR3 length: 14 residues. The CDR3 protein is CASTSAGQNYGYTF. Written as DNA, the CDR3 is TGTGCCAGCACCTCAGCAGGGCAAAACTATGGCTACACCTTC.